This paragraph covers one TCR beta chain sequence. Its target is not known. A far larger clone is only one base removed, so a read error is likely. The data stem from a study of regulatory T cells in long-lasting Graves disease. Study background: Graves' patients, newly diagnosed, had taken antithyroid drugs under 3 months.

This sample's time point: newly diagnosed GD, antithyroid drugs for less than 3 months. There was RNA extracted from PBMCs, and the TCR library was made from it. Sequencing libraries for TCR beta were prepared with iRepertoire HTBI primers and Arm-PCR of CDR3 regions. TCRdb re-called the multiplex PCR reads through MiXCR, storing one row per CDR3 protein. The sample shows around 400,000 distinct CDR3 sequences, around 15% of them seen only once. Findings and limits, study-wide: The small sample size may have reduced accuracy. Graves' patients with persistent disease showed TCR diversity lower than patients newly diagnosed.

The CDR3 spans 14 residues. In germline, CDR1 is SGHAT, CDR2 FQNNGV. The TCR sequence derives from a female donor with Graves disease. This sequence joins TRBV11-2 and TRBJ2-4, with 7 bases matching TRBD1. Sample: peripheral blood mononuclear cells (PBMCs), taken at new diagnosis, from a patient treated with antithyroid drugs. The CDR3, as DNA: TGTGCCTGCAGCTTAGGACAGGAACCAAACATTCAGTACTTC. This codes for CACSLGQEPNIQYF.